The clone carrying this TCR beta chain was counted only a few times. Original processing methods: Estimation of nucleated cell counts was performed using reference gene primer amplification. This table comes from immunoSEQ multiplex PCR, and its TCRdb copy is limited to in-frame clones, with some not included. V, J and clone size are taken as reported in that table, and D and trimming were inferred from the DNA itself. The sample carries about 240,000 clones, approximately 82% recorded once. V was clipped by 1 base and J by 1 base, with 8 bases between them. CDR1 is SEHNR, CDR2 FQNEAQ, per germline (reference sequence). This CDR3 has 14 amino acids. The sample is drawn from a study of blood T cell repertoires in COVID-19. Study details: In each case, the material was cDNA or gDNA derived from T cells, B-cell-depleted T cells, or PBMCs.

Input material: peripheral blood. This TCR was recovered from a man aged 30 to 39 who had recovered from COVID-19. The genes are TRBV7-9 and TRBJ2-7; D may be TRBD2 (5 bases). Here the CDR3 reads CASSLGGRSYEQYF. The DNA of the CDR3 is TGTGCCAGCAGCTTAGGAGGGAGATCCTACGAGCAGTACTTC.